This T cell receptor beta chain was observed in a study of CD8+CD57+ T cells in acquired aplastic anemia. Turning to the study itself: An average of roughly 3 ug of DNA was obtained from sorted CD4+ and CD8+ cells. Healthy donor CD4+ samples were sequenced to a depth that averaged about 11 million reads.

Study-wide findings and caveats: CD8+ Simpson's diversity did not differ significantly between patients and controls. Common to patients and controls were twenty-nine CD8+ CDR3 sequences.

The CDR3 has 20 amino acids. The V and J ends lost 0 bases and 0 bases, in that order; junction bases with no gene match: 9. Per the germline V gene, CDR1 is ENHRY and CDR2 is SYGVKD. This clonotype was observed at least ten times. Its antigen is unknown. Genomic DNA provided the template from which TCR beta VDJ and CDR3 profiles were obtained. TCRdb re-derived calls from the reads in MiXCR, one entry per CDR3 protein. The sample shows approximately 170,000 distinct CDR3 sequences, roughly half of them seen only once. This chain links TRBV10-3 with TRBJ2-6; 9 bases fit TRBD1. What was sequenced was sorted CD4+, CD8+, or CD8+CD57+ T cells (not recorded which) from PBMCs. This clonotype originated in a human donor in good health, serving as a control. The CDR3 loop is CAISESGGGQGFSGANVLTF. Here the CDR3 DNA reads TGTGCCATCAGTGAGTCGGGCGGGGGACAGGGTTTCTCTGGGGCCAACGTCCTGACTTTC.